This TCR beta chain was identified in a study of CD8 T cells in Susac syndrome. RNA was extracted with the RNeasy kit, and a quantity of 0.5 to 1 ug was reverse transcribed using random hexamers. TCRdb itself ran the immunoSEQ multiplex PCR reads through MiXCR, one entry per CDR3 protein. The sample shows over 150,000 distinct CDR3 sequences, roughly 95% of them seen only once. The CDR3 runs to 14 residues. CDR1 is KGHDR and CDR2 is SFDVKD in the germline V gene. Trimming pared 4 bases from V and 0 bases from J, leaving 9 bases between. What was sequenced was CD4+ T cells from PBMCs. The TCR comes from a human donor with Susac syndrome. This chain joins TRBV24-1 and TRBJ2-7, with D perhaps matching TRBD2 (5 bases). CDR3 sequence: CATSDPGISYEQYF. The CDR3 DNA sequence: TGTGCCACCAGTGACCCCGGGATCTCCTACGAGCAGTACTTC.